This T cell receptor beta chain was recovered during a study of identical twins (dated by TCRdb to 2015 to 2016). In terms of the full investigation: TCR alpha and beta repertoires from monozygotic twins, unrelated adults of various ages and cord blood were deep-sequenced to test whether fetal clonotypes persist. Replicate twin experiments were performed at different times using different library preparation protocols to rule out contamination. Overall results and qualifications from the work: Compared with coincidental sharing between unrelated individuals, out-of-frame TCR alpha sequences shared between twins showed an excess of sequences with low generation probability. Invariant T cells such as MAIT and iNKT could partly confound zero-insertion analyses, although diverse VJ usage argued against such confounding for most clonotypes. Abundant cord blood beta clonotypes carried fewer insertions; young adult naive repertoires showed a weaker similar trend, while memory repertoires showed none. Out-of-frame TCR alpha sharing in monozygotic twins was systematically underestimated by recombination models, whereas sharing between unrelated individuals was in agreement with the recombination models. A weaker excess of twin sharing was found in beta out-of-frame sequences because the signal-to-noise ratio was lowered by fewer shared sequences. Conclusions relied on cross-sectional statistical analysis, since the same donors could not be followed over many years.

The library was built by means of 5' RACE. Sequencing took place on an Illumina HiSeq 2000. A universal primer binding site was introduced by template switching, and a unique molecular identifier was present in the final cDNA, enabling accurate counting of TCR cDNA molecules. Specific primers in the conserved constant-segment region were used to synthesize first-strand cDNA for the TCR alpha and beta chains. To control for contamination, every cDNA library carried two barcodes: a SMART-Mk sample barcode plus Illumina barcodes. TruSeq adapter sequences along with Illumina sample barcodes were introduced in two successive PCR steps. Sequencing of the TCR alpha and beta cDNA libraries was done on the Illumina HiSeq platform using custom primers. As for how the authors treated the data: Raw reads were processed with MiGEC to extract unique molecular identifiers, and MiXCR was used to determine CDR3 positions. Recombination models were inferred per individual with the repgenHMM and IGoR tools using an EM algorithm. The tcR package in R was used for shared clonotype analysis, with sharing normalized by the product of cloneset sizes. To study raw recombination without the effects of thymic and clonal selection, out-of-frame nonproductive sequences were analyzed. TCRdb reworked the public reads: Q25 trimming with fastp, MiXCR clone assembly, productive beta chains retained. Rows matching on CDR3 protein sequence are summarized as one entry with the most common DNA and genes. None of the V and J calls come from the authors' own analysis; TCRdb made them. The sample data list roughly 1.6 million distinct CDR3 sequences, and around 33% of these were observed just once. Less than 0.35% of the sample rests with the top ten.

This clonotype was picked up a small number of times. Its antigen remains unidentified. Base qualities are not at hand, and no much larger clone is one base apart. All donors were healthy Caucasians. Input material: cord blood. The sequence was obtained from a newborn girl in good health.

The sequence in DNA is TGTGCCAGCAGTTTAGGGACCTACTCTGGAAACACCATATATTTT. It is translated as CASSLGTYSGNTIYF. The chain couples TRBV12-3 or TRBV12-4 to TRBJ1-3, with no reliable assignment of the D segment. Taken from cysteine to phenylalanine, the CDR3 has 15 residues. The only DNA kept is the CDR3, 45 bases in frame from the first base. V lost 1 base and J lost 0 bases; the stretch between them is 7 bases long.